This is a list of T cell receptor beta chains from one sample in a study of blood T cells in healthy people across ages. TCRdb re-called the 5' RACE reads with MiXCR, one entry per CDR3 protein. The profile shows over 1.5 million distinct CDR3 sequences, approximately 50% of them singletons. Sequencing input: blood. The receptors derive from a woman aged 40 to 55 in good health. CDR3s include the opening cysteine and the closing phenylalanine or tryptophan. The D gene is left open where the match is weak. Expanded clones get a size class; other rows say once, few or many, or leave the size out.

size,V,J,D,CDR3,DNA
NA,TRBV25-1,TRBJ2-3,NA,CASSGRTYTDTQYF,TGTGCCAGCAGTGGGAGGACCTACACAGATACGCAGTATTTT
NA,TRBV28,TRBJ2-7,TRBD2,CASSPRLARYYEQYF,TGTGCCAGCAGTCCCAGACTAGCGCGCTACTACGAGCAGTACTTC
NA,TRBV20-1,TRBJ2-3,NA,CSARDAGTSTDTQYF,TGCAGTGCTAGAGACGCAGGTACTAGCACAGATACGCAGTATTTT
NA,TRBV24-1,TRBJ2-3,NA,CATRGRDFPDTQYF,TGTGCTACCAGGGGCCGGGACTTCCCAGATACGCAGTATTTT
few,TRBV4-2,TRBJ2-7,TRBD2,CASSQELAGGSWYEQYF,TGTGCCAGCAGCCAAGAACTAGCGGGGGGTTCCTGGTACGAGCAGTACTTC
few,TRBV28,TRBJ2-1,TRBD2,CASSLPAGDLSYNEQFF,TGTGCCAGCAGTCTACCAGCGGGGGACCTCTCCTACAATGAGCAGTTCTTC
NA,TRBV6-2/TRBV6-3,TRBJ1-1,TRBD1,CASSPETGGIGNTEAFF,TGTGCCAGCAGTCCCGAGACAGGGGGCATCGGCAACACTGAAGCTTTCTTT
NA,TRBV7-2,TRBJ2-5,NA,CASSVLGPATQYF,TGTGCCAGCAGCGTACTAGGGCCGGCGACCCAGTACTTC
few,TRBV5-6,TRBJ2-7,TRBD2,CASHRLAGSYEQYF,TGTGCCAGCCACCGACTAGCGGGCTCCTACGAGCAGTACTTC
NA,TRBV5-1,TRBJ1-2,NA,CASSLDTAYGYTF,TGCGCCAGCAGCTTGGATACAGCCTATGGCTACACCTTC
NA,TRBV6-1,TRBJ2-7,TRBD2,CASSIAGMNYEQYF,TGTGCCAGCAGTATAGCGGGGATGAACTACGAGCAGTACTTC
once,TRBV7-2,TRBJ1-6,NA,CASSSLRGNSPLHF,TGTGCCAGCAGCTCCCTCAGGGGAAATTCACCCCTCCACTTT
NA,TRBV7-2,TRBJ2-3,NA,CASSLESGYTDTQYF,TGTGCCAGCAGCTTAGAATCTGGGTACACAGATACGCAGTATTTT
NA,TRBV5-1,TRBJ2-1,TRBD2,CASKNTGGNEQFF,TGCGCCAGCAAAAACACGGGGGGTAATGAGCAGTTCTTC
NA,TRBV9,TRBJ2-3,TRBD2,CASSVSGGLDTQYF,TGTGCCAGCAGCGTTAGCGGGGGCTTGGATACGCAGTATTTT
NA,TRBV20-1,TRBJ2-5,NA,CSAKQEETQYF,TGCAGTGCTAAACAGGAAGAGACCCAGTACTTC
NA,TRBV7-3,TRBJ1-6,NA,CASSDGTFDSPLHF,TGTGCCAGCAGCGACGGGACATTTGACTCACCCCTCCACTTT
NA,TRBV20-1,TRBJ2-3,TRBD1,CSAGRMTGLTDTQYF,TGCAGTGCTGGACGGATGACAGGGCTCACAGATACGCAGTATTTT
few,TRBV11-1,TRBJ2-7,NA,CASSPLINPYEQYF,TGTGCCAGCAGCCCCTTAATAAACCCTTACGAGCAGTACTTC
NA,TRBV12-3/TRBV12-4,TRBJ2-1,TRBD1,CASRPVVGTGTNNGQFF,TGTGCCAGCAGGCCAGTTGTCGGGACAGGGACCAACAATGGGCAGTTCTTC
NA,TRBV24-1,TRBJ2-1,TRBD2,CATSDLEAGTYTEQFF,TGTGCCACCAGTGATTTGGAAGCGGGGACCTACACTGAGCAGTTCTTC
many,TRBV5-1,TRBJ1-2,TRBD1,CASSLWTGEYGYTF,TGCGCCAGCAGCTTATGGACAGGGGAGTATGGCTACACCTTC
NA,TRBV7-2,TRBJ1-1,NA,CASQGYTEAFF,TGTGCCAGCCAGGGATACACTGAAGCTTTCTTT
NA,TRBV20-1,TRBJ1-2,NA,CSARDDIWHGYTF,TGCAGTGCTAGAGATGACATATGGCATGGCTACACCTTC
NA,TRBV6-1,TRBJ1-5,NA,CASKGGISNQPQHF,TGTGCCAGCAAGGGGGGGATTAGCAATCAGCCCCAGCATTTT
NA,TRBV5-4,TRBJ1-6,TRBD1,CASSMVDRDNSPLHF,TGTGCCAGCAGTATGGTGGACAGGGATAATTCACCCCTCCACTTT
NA,TRBV6-1,TRBJ2-5,TRBD1,CASSEAQGTVLQETQYF,TGTGCCAGCAGTGAAGCCCAGGGGACAGTACTACAAGAGACCCAGTACTTC
few,TRBV6-6,TRBJ2-7,TRBD2,CASKTSGGSSYEQYF,TGTGCCAGCAAGACTAGCGGGGGAAGCTCCTACGAGCAGTACTTC